This T cell receptor beta chain was sequenced during a study of cytomegalovirus exposure and HLA in healthy donors. This CDR3 has 15 residues. Germline loops: CDR1 LNHDA, CDR2 SQIVND (reference sequence). Germline trimming cut 9 bases from V and 3 bases from J; bases unmatched to any gene: 9. PCR primers comprised 60 Vbeta and 13 Jbeta primers. TCRdb's copy holds only in-frame clones and misses some; the assay was immunoSEQ multiplex PCR. This sample has 150,000 to 200,000 clones, with around 75% found just once. Sequences were obtained from PBMCs. The chain links TRBV19 to TRBJ2-1, with 9 bases aligning to TRBD2. This receptor was obtained from a human donor in good health. CDR3 amino acids: CASSLAGAIYNEQFF. Here the CDR3 DNA reads TGTGCCAGCTCATTAGCGGGGGCCATCTACAATGAGCAGTTCTTC. The whole variable domain, filled in from reference TRBV19 and TRBJ2-1, reads DGGITQSPKYLFRKEGQNVTLSCEQNLNHDAMYWYRQDPGQGLRLIYYSQIVNDFQKGDIAEGYSVSREKKESFPLTVTSAQKNPTAFYLCASSLAGAIYNEQFFGPGTRLTVL.